Shown below are 17 T cell receptor beta chains from a single sample sequenced in a study of cytomegalovirus exposure and HLA in healthy donors. The PCR ran on 60 Vbeta and 13 Jbeta primers. Data came from immunoSEQ multiplex PCR; TCRdb stores just in-frame clones and leaves some out. This table has around 150,000 clones, approximately 68% appearing once. The sequenced sample was PBMCs. All receptors come from a man in his 60s in good health and CMV-seronegative.

About this clone itself: At one of its ends the junction is not consistent with the germline gene, which may arise from a read error. The rearrangement uses TRBV28 and TRBJ2-7; 10 nucleotides align to TRBD2. Germline CDR1 reads MDHEN; CDR2 reads SYDVKM. The CDR3 extends over 13 amino acids. DNA of the CDR3: TGTGCCGGCAGGACTAGCGGTACCTACGAGCAGTACTTC. This translates into CAGRTSGTYEQYF.

V usage is TRBV5-6 and J usage is TRBJ1-4; the match to TRBD1 covers 10 bases. With 3 bases clipped from V and 7 bases from J, the junction kept 3 bases outside the gene matches. The CDR3 consists of 14 residues. In germline, CDR1 is SGHDT, CDR2 YYEEEE. The CDR3 reads CASSWDRGTEKLFF. CDR3 bases: TGTGCCAGCAGCTGGGACAGGGGTACTGAAAAACTGTTTTTT.

The V gene is TRBV2, the J gene TRBJ2-2; 10 positions agree with TRBD1. CDR1 is SNHLY and CDR2 is FYNNEI in the germline V gene. This CDR3 contains 15 residues. The V gene end was trimmed by 7 bases and the J gene end by 1 base; junction bases not matched to a gene: 3. The CDR3 DNA follows: TGTGCCAGCAAGAGGGACAGGGGGAACACCGGGGAGCTGTTTTTT. Translating gives CASKRDRGNTGELFF.

As concerns this clone: This sample includes further DNA sequences coding for the same CDR3. This rearrangement joins TRBV11-2 to TRBJ2-5; D is uncertain. Trimming left V 1 base short and J 2 bases short, with 5 bases between. Germline V lookup: CDR1 SGHAT, CDR2 FQNNGV. The CDR3 loop spans 13 amino acids. The CDR3 loop is CASSLGGQETQYF. CDR3 nucleotides: TGTGCCAGCAGCTTAGGAGGACAAGAGACCCAGTACTTC.

V gene TRBV6-1 combines with J gene TRBJ2-7, with TRBD2 matching 10 bases. The length of the CDR3 is 15 residues. Losses at the gene ends were 6 bases for V and 5 bases for J; bases not matched to a gene: 10. The germline CDR1 and CDR2 sequences are MNHNS and SASEGT. The CDR3 is CASRVLAGEPHEQYF. CDR3 bases: TGTGCCAGCAGGGTGCTAGCGGGAGAACCCCACGAGCAGTACTTC.

This clone has just a few counts. The chain is built from TRBV29-1 and TRBJ1-1; 8 bases agree with TRBD1. J lost 11 bases, V lost 6 bases, and 11 bases had no gene match. The CDR3 runs 12 residues. CDR1 is SQVTM and CDR2 is ANQGSEA in the germline V gene. The CDR3 DNA is TGCAGCGTCGCCGACAGGGGTCGAAATGCTTTCTTT. Protein: CSVADRGRNAFF.

The gene calls are TRBV10-3 and TRBJ2-5; 9 bases align to TRBD2. With 2 bases clipped from V and 7 bases from J, the junction kept 14 bases outside the gene matches. This CDR3 is built from 17 residues. The V gene's germline CDR1 is ENHRY and CDR2 SYGVKD. CDR3 DNA sequence: TGTGCCATCAGTGAGGGTTCGGGGGCGGGAGGGCCGGCGACCCAGTACTTC. Protein product: CAISEGSGAGGPATQYF.

CDR3 sequence reads: CASSPTDSYSPLHF. As DNA, the CDR3 is TGTGCCAGCAGCCCAACCGACAGCTATTCACCCCTCCACTTT. J is TRBJ1-6 and V is TRBV11-2; perhaps TRBD1 as D (5 bases). Trimming stripped 5 bases from V and 8 bases from J, with 13 bases between. Germline-derived CDR1 and CDR2 are SGHAT and FQNNGV. The CDR3 loop spans 14 amino acids.

The CDR3 DNA is TGTGCCAGCAGCTTAAACTCCGCAGATACGCAGTATTTT. As protein: CASSLNSADTQYF. The chain employs TRBV7-3 and TRBJ2-3; no clear D. Germline V CDR1 and CDR2: SGHTA, FQGTGA. This CDR3 has 13 amino acids. V lost 1 base and J 4 bases, leaving 6 bases between the germline ends.

This clone occurred a few times. This sequence joins TRBV5-4 and TRBJ2-6, with unresolved D. Looked up from germline, CDR1 is SGHNT and CDR2 is YYREEE (reference sequence). CDR3 length: 15 amino acids. Trimming took 0 bases from V and 2 from J, leaving 6 bases between them. CDR3 bases: TGTGCCAGCAGCTTGGACGGAGCTGGGGCCAACGTCCTGACTTTC. Protein sequence: CASSLDGAGANVLTF.

The V call is TRBV13, the J call TRBJ2-1, with TRBD1 matching 7 bases. The CDR3 extends over 14 amino acids. The V gene end was trimmed by 2 bases and the J gene end by 9 bases; junction bases not matched to a gene: 7. The germline V gene has CDR1 PRHDT and CDR2 FYEKMQ (reference sequence). CDR3 protein: CASSLIGGKGEQFF. CDR3 bases: TGTGCCAGCAGCTTAATAGGGGGCAAGGGTGAGCAGTTCTTC.

This clone was detected only a few times. The J gene is TRBJ2-7, the V gene TRBV29-1; TRBD1 might be the D (5 bases). The CDR3 has 13 amino acids. V was clipped by 7 bases and J by 2 bases, with 15 bases between them. Germline-derived CDR1 and CDR2 are SQVTM and ANQGSEA. The CDR3 here is CSGRQGPTYEQYF. CDR3 coding DNA: TGCAGCGGCCGGCAGGGCCCTACCTACGAGCAGTACTTC.

In its sample, this clone was seen a few times. The chain employs TRBV28 and TRBJ1-4, with unresolved D. Germline V lookup: CDR1 MDHEN, CDR2 SYDVKM. The CDR3 consists of 15 residues. The V end lost 6 bases, the J end lost 0 bases, and 11 bases lay between the germline ends. CDR3 in amino acids: CASSSEGSTNEKLFF. DNA of the CDR3: TGTGCCAGCAGCTCCGAGGGTTCAACTAATGAAAAACTGTTTTTT.

The chain combines TRBV28 with TRBJ2-4; possibly TRBD2 for D (6 bases). The germline V and J ends were trimmed by 2 bases and 1 base, with 6 bases remaining between them. The CDR3 totals 14 residues. The germline CDR1 and CDR2 sequences are MDHEN and SYDVKM. The CDR3 DNA reads TGTGCCAGCAGTTTAGGGGGGGCCAAAAACATTCAGTACTTC. Encoded protein: CASSLGGAKNIQYF.

The chain is built from TRBV19 and TRBJ1-1, with D possibly TRBD1 on 5 matching bases. Germline V CDR1 and CDR2: LNHDA, SQIVND (reference sequence). This CDR3 is 12 amino acids long. V was pared by 6 bases and J by 6 bases, with 11 bases between. CDR3 amino acids: CASSSQVPEAFF. Written as DNA, the CDR3 is TGTGCCAGTAGCTCACAGGTTCCTGAAGCTTTCTTT.

This chain links TRBV6-5 with TRBJ2-5; 8 nucleotides agree with TRBD1. V was pared by 0 bases and J by 2 bases, with 2 bases of the junction left unmatched. Germline V gene lookup returns CDR1 MNHEY and CDR2 SVGAGI. This CDR3 is built from 15 residues. The CDR3 spells CASSYSQGVQETQYF. The DNA of the CDR3 is TGTGCCAGCAGTTACTCACAGGGGGTTCAAGAGACCCAGTACTTC.

The rearrangement joins TRBV28 to TRBJ2-7; tentatively, D is TRBD1 (6 bases). CDR1 and CDR2 (germline): MDHEN, SYDVKM. This CDR3 is 15 amino acids long. Trimming shortened V by 6 bases and J by 5 bases, and 20 bases separated the two germline ends. The CDR3 bases are TGTGCCAGCAGAGCAACGGGGCTAGCAGGGGACGAGCAGTACTTC. This sequence encodes CASRATGLAGDEQYF.